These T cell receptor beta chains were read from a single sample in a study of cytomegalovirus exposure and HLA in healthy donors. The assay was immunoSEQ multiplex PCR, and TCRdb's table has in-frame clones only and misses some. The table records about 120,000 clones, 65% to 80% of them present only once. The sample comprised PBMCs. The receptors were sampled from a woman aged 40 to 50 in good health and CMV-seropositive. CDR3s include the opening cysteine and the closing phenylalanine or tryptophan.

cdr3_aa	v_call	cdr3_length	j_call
CASSDQVNTEAFF	TRBV2	13	TRBJ1-1
CASSPPLVNSPLHF	TRBV18	14	TRBJ1-6